This T cell receptor (beta chain) originates from a study of CD8 T cells in ankylosing spondylitis. This clonotype was recorded many times. Its antigen is currently unknown. Study results and caveats: With a CD8+ phenotype, disease-linked clones were relatively rare in peripheral blood. It appeared that ankylosing spondylitis blood was characterized by a TCR beta motif of several highly homologous variants. Significant enrichment of disease-linked clones was reportedly seen in matched ankylosing spondylitis synovial fluid.

A quantitative 5'-RACE method, one with molecular barcodes, was used to make TCR beta libraries. Each CDR3 protein is one row after TCRdb ran MiXCR on the 5' RACE reads. The profile shows about 240,000 distinct CDR3 sequences, about 10% of them singletons. Sequencing was carried out using blood, either unsorted or a sorted T cell fraction (not recorded which). This TCR derives from a male donor with ankylosing spondylitis or in good health (not recorded which).

The CDR3 here is CSVRTHRFHF. For the CDR3, the DNA is TGCAGCGTTCGAACCCACCGGTTCCACTTT. The chain couples TRBV29-1 to TRBJ1-6; D is ambiguous. Per germline, CDR1 SQVTM and CDR2 ANQGSEA. The CDR3 sequence is 10 residues long. V lost 5 bases and J 17 bases, leaving 13 bases between the germline ends.